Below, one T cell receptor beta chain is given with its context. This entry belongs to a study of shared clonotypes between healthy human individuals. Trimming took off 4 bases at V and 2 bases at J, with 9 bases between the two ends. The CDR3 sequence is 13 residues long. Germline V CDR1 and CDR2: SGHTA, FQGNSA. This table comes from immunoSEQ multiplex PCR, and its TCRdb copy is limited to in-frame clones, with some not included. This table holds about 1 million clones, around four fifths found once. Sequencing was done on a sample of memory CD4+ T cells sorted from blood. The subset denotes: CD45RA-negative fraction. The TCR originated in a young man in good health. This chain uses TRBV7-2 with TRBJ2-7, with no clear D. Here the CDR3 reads CASSWTQTYEQYF. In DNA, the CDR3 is TGTGCCAGCAGCTGGACCCAAACCTACGAGCAGTACTTC.